This TCR beta chain comes out of a study of metastatic and nonmetastatic thyroid tumors. Study in general: Comparative analysis of repertoires was undertaken across blood and tumor or nodule tissue obtained from malignant and benign thyroid patients.

Overall study findings and caveats: Relative to benign nodules, malignant thyroid tumors were reportedly characterized by significantly elevated TCR beta diversity in blood and tumor.

All patients were untreated before thyroid surgery. Original processing notes: Clinicopathological groups supplied CDR3 differences that were used to build a distant-metastasis classifier for papillary thyroid cancer. MiXCR reprocessed the PCR reads for TCRdb. In this record, the V and J calls reflect TCRdb's handling and not the investigators' own analysis. The sample lists around 41,000 clones, 25% to 30% occurring once. CDR1 and CDR2 from the germline V gene are LGHDT and YNNKEL (reference sequence). The CDR3 covers 17 residues. V was cut by 4 bases and J by 2 bases, with 15 bases left in between. This clone showed up many times. Its antigen is unidentified.

What was sequenced was blood. The TCR comes from a male donor with papillary thyroid cancer or a benign thyroid nodule (not recorded which). Some clones in this sample may be carry-over from other donors' samples. The chain carries TRBV3-1 and TRBJ2-6, with a possible D match to TRBD1 (6 bases). The CDR3: CASSPGHGGAGANVLTF. The CDR3 DNA reads TGTGCCAGCAGCCCCGGGCATGGGGGCGCTGGGGCCAACGTCCTGACTTTC.